This T cell receptor beta chain was captured by sequencing in a study of vaccination effects on CD4 cells after COVID-19. CDR1 and CDR2 from the germline V gene are SGHKS and YYEKEE (reference sequence). CDR3 length equals 16 residues. Trimming removed 4 bases from V and 1 base from J; junction bases left unmatched: 9. Sequencing followed a ViraFEST assay step that expanded antigen-specific CD4+ T cells with viral peptide pools. Subsequent to roughly 10 days of culture, CD4+ T cells were isolated. Subjects were given two BNT162b2 or mRNA-1273 vaccine doses. Notes on this clone: As yet, its antigen is unknown.

Method: immunoSEQ multiplex PCR; TCRdb's copy keeps in-frame clones and lacks some. The table records some 50,000 clones, about 76% of them present only once. The TCR originated in a human donor who received a COVID-19 vaccine. This sample comprised CD4+ T cells from PBMCs cultured with HCoV-OC43 spike peptides, obtained after COVID-19 vaccination. Documented subset: HCoV-OC43 spike overlapping peptide pool stimulation. This chain connects TRBV5-5 to TRBJ1-1; 8 positions agree with TRBD1. CDR3 DNA sequence: TGTGCCAGCAGCCCGCTGAAAGACAGGGGGAACACTGAAGCTTTCTTT. The encoded protein is CASSPLKDRGNTEAFF.